One TCR beta chain is described in this entry. The germline V and J ends were trimmed by 9 bases and 0 bases, with 12 bases remaining between them. Germline-derived CDR1 and CDR2 are ENHRY and SYGVKD. The CDR3 totals 14 residues. Method: immunoSEQ multiplex PCR; TCRdb's copy keeps in-frame clones and lacks some. The sample lists over 200,000 clones; roughly 85% were seen once. The sample comes from a study of blood T cell repertoires in COVID-19. This chain links TRBV10-3 with TRBJ1-3; D may be TRBD1 (5 bases). Sequencing used peripheral blood. This TCR was recovered from a woman between 18 and 30 years old who had recovered from COVID-19. CDR3 nucleotide sequence: TGTGCCATTCGGACATCTTCCTCTGGAAACACCATATATTTT. This codes for CAIRTSSSGNTIYF.